The source of this T cell receptor (beta chain) is a study of shared clonotypes between healthy human individuals. Study in general: CD4 naive and memory got three plates each, CD8 naive two, CD8 memory one.

Points from the study as a whole: Memory subsets generally showed smaller estimated richness than naive subsets did. Some naive CD4 clonotypes, around 5%, turned up in common across several donors. Clonotypes shared by all four sorted-subset donors had higher generation probabilities than non-shared clonotypes.

This clone was detected only once. Its antigen is unidentified. The ends were cut back, 1 base at V and 7 bases at J, with 7 bases in the middle. Per the germline V gene, CDR1 is MNHEY and CDR2 is SMNVEV (reference sequence). CDR3 length equals 13 residues. CD8 cells regarded as naive lacked CD45RO, were positively chosen for CCR7, and omitted terminally differentiated effector memory CD45RA+ cells. Produced via immunoSEQ multiplex PCR; TCRdb's table is partial and in-frame only. The sample records around 2,100,000 clones, about 95% being singletons. Sample: naive CD8+ T cells sorted from blood. This clonotype originated in a man between 18 and 29 years old in good health. The chain uses TRBV27 and TRBJ2-2; D call uncertain. The CDR3, as DNA: TGTGCCAGCAGTTTATTGGTGGACGGGGAGCTGTTTTTT. Its protein is CASSLLVDGELFF.